These 32 T cell receptor beta chains were sequenced from one sample in a study of molecular identifiers for immune sequencing clone quantification. TCRdb ran MiXCR on the PCR reads and lists one entry per CDR3 protein. In the table there are hundreds of thousands of distinct CDR3 sequences, around 25% of which are singletons. Source material: naive CD8+ T cells from blood, with Jurkat cell RNA spiked in. The subset: FACS-sorted CD8+CD4-CCR7+CD45RA+ naive T cells. Receptors were obtained from a human donor in good health. Some libraries in this study had Jurkat cell RNA spiked in.

The J gene is TRBJ1-2, the V gene TRBV4-1, with D uncertain. Germline V gene data show CDR1 as MGHRA and CDR2 as YSYEKL. The CDR3 sequence is 16 residues long. Trimming removed 0 bases at V and 3 bases at J, with 14 bases between. The CDR3 DNA reads TGCGCCAGCAGCCAAGATCAGCGGGAGACCTACTATGGCTACACCTTC. It yields the protein CASSQDQRETYYGYTF.

This clonotype was found a few times. The chain joins TRBV12-3 or TRBV12-4 to TRBJ1-5; a weak D match, TRBD1 (5 bases). This CDR3 has 13 amino acids. Trimming removed 1 base at V and 7 bases at J, with 8 bases between. CDR3 protein: CASSLGGKQPQHF. In DNA, the CDR3 is TGTGCCAGCAGTTTAGGGGGGAAACAGCCCCAGCATTTT.

Ten or more counts support this clonotype. The chain links TRBV29-1 to TRBJ2-5; possibly TRBD1 for D (7 bases). The CDR3 consists of 15 residues. Germline V gene data show CDR1 as SQVTM and CDR2 as ANQGSEA. Trimming shortened V by 2 bases and J by 1 base, and 14 bases separated the two germline ends. The CDR3 region is CSVERGDSLQETQYF. DNA of the CDR3: TGCAGCGTTGAAAGGGGGGACAGCCTCCAAGAGACCCAGTACTTC.

This clonotype was detected ten times or more. The rearrangement joins TRBV14 to TRBJ2-6; no clear D. Trimming cost V 3 bases and J 0 bases, with 6 bases left between them. The CDR3 loop spans 15 amino acids. Per germline, CDR1 SGHDN and CDR2 FVKESK. The DNA for the CDR3 is TGTGCCAGCAGCCAGCTAGGCTCTGGGGCCAACGTCCTGACTTTC. It specifies CASSQLGSGANVLTF.

This clonotype was observed a handful of times. This sequence may be a read error, since a much larger clone differs from it by one base. V is TRBV6-1 and J is TRBJ1-5; D is uncertain. V lost 2 bases and J lost 2, with 13 bases in between. Germline V gene lookup returns CDR1 MNHNS and CDR2 SASEGT. The CDR3 is 16 amino acids. CDR3 loop: CASSEWRVECNQPQHF. Here the CDR3 DNA reads TGTGCCAGCAGTGAATGGAGGGTTGAGTGCAATCAGCCCCAGCATTTT.

This clonotype was counted ten times or more. The V gene is TRBV7-2, the J gene TRBJ2-3; D gene ambiguous. V was shortened by 7 bases and J by 4 bases, with 18 bases between the two germline ends. Looked up from germline, CDR1 is SGHTA and CDR2 is FQGNSA. The length of the CDR3 is 15 residues. The CDR3 loop is CASTSLGSEADTQYF. CDR3 bases: TGTGCCAGCACCTCGTTGGGGTCCGAGGCAGATACGCAGTATTTT.

The V call is TRBV5-6, the J call TRBJ2-7; 12 positions agree with TRBD2. From germline, CDR1 is SGHDT and CDR2 YYEEEE. V gave up 0 bases and J gave up 3 bases; unmatched junction bases: 25. The CDR3 extends over 23 amino acids. In DNA form, the CDR3 reads TGTGCCAGCAGCTTGGTGGGGACAGGGACACTAGCGGGAGGCTTAAGTACCCGCTACGAGCAGTACTTC. Translated: CASSLVGTGTLAGGLSTRYEQYF.

This clonotype showed up just a few times. At one of its ends the junction is not consistent with the germline gene, which may arise from a read error. The rearrangement joins TRBV4-1 to TRBJ2-5, with 7 bases fitting TRBD2. This CDR3 has 15 amino acids. Germline CDR1 and CDR2: MGHRA and YSYEKL. The CDR3 loop reads CASSQAGLQQETQYF. In nucleotides, the CDR3 is TGCGCCAGTAGCCAAGCGGGACTCCAACAAGAGACCCAGTACTTC.

This clonotype was counted between two and nine times. The chain is built from TRBV19 and TRBJ2-1, with D tentatively TRBD1 or TRBD2 (6 bases each). Germline CDR1 and CDR2: LNHDA and SQIVND (reference sequence). V lost 10 bases and J lost 5, with 15 bases in between. The CDR3 is 13 residues long. The CDR3 loop is CATGAYEDNEQFF. For the CDR3, the DNA is TGTGCCACGGGGGCGTATGAAGACAATGAGCAGTTCTTC.

The V and J genes are TRBV6-2 or TRBV6-3 and TRBJ1-1; no definite D call. The CDR3 consists of 13 residues. Germline V gene data show CDR1 as MNHEY and CDR2 as SVGEGT. V was shortened by 10 bases and J by 1 base, with 13 bases between the two germline ends. DNA of the CDR3: TGTGCCACCTCCCGTTGGGAGAACACTGAAGCTTTCTTT. Translation: CATSRWENTEAFF.

The J gene is TRBJ2-7, the V gene TRBV29-1; D may be TRBD2 (6 bases). V was shortened by 5 bases and J by 2 bases, with 13 bases between the two germline ends. Germline loops: CDR1 SQVTM, CDR2 ANQGSEA. CDR3 length: 13 residues. The CDR3 sequence: CSVRLGTPYEQYF. CDR3 sequence (DNA): TGCAGCGTTCGACTAGGGACGCCCTACGAGCAGTACTTC.

This sequence joins TRBV20-1 and TRBJ2-2; no clear D. Germline V lookup: CDR1 DFQATT, CDR2 SNEGSKA (reference sequence). V was shortened by 0 bases and J by 0 bases, with 5 bases between the two germline ends. The length of the CDR3 is 14 residues. CDR3 in amino acids: CSARDMANTGELFF. Written as DNA, the CDR3 is TGCAGTGCTAGAGATATGGCGAACACCGGGGAGCTGTTTTTT.

This clonotype was recorded at least ten times. This chain uses TRBV28 with TRBJ2-5, with no clear D. The germline gives CDR1 MDHEN, CDR2 SYDVKM. This CDR3 spans 14 amino acids. Trimming pared 1 base from V and 3 bases from J, leaving 9 bases between. CDR3 coding DNA: TGTGCCAGCAGTTTATTTCCCCAGGAAGAGACCCAGTACTTC. Amino acids: CASSLFPQEETQYF.

This clonotype has more than one count but fewer than ten. J is TRBJ2-5 and V is TRBV9, with 10 bases that match TRBD2. The V and J ends lost 3 bases and 5 bases, in that order; junction bases with no gene match: 10. Germline V gene sequence: CDR1 SGDLS, CDR2 YYNGEE. CDR3 length: 16 residues. CDR3 in amino acids: CASSALSGGVSETQYF. As DNA, the CDR3 is TGTGCCAGCAGCGCCCTCAGCGGGGGGGTCTCTGAGACCCAGTACTTC.

At least ten counts were recorded for this clonotype. V usage is TRBV9 and J usage is TRBJ2-3; 7 nucleotides agree with TRBD2. Germline values: CDR1 SGDLS, CDR2 YYNGEE. CDR3 length: 16 residues. V dropped 0 bases and J dropped 1; count of bases not matched to a gene: 5. The chain's CDR3 is CASSVDRDYRTDTQYF. The CDR3 region has the DNA TGTGCCAGCAGCGTAGATCGGGACTACCGCACAGATACGCAGTATTTT.

On this clonotype: Relative to the germline gene, one junction end is altered; a read error may explain this. The genes are TRBV27 and TRBJ1-1; a weak D match, TRBD1 (5 bases). This CDR3 comprises 13 residues. From germline, CDR1 is MNHEY and CDR2 SMNVEV (reference sequence). The CDR3 loop is CVSSLSQGTEAFF. Here the CDR3 DNA reads TGTGTCAGCAGTTTATCGCAGGGCACTGAAGCTTTCTTT.

The CDR3 here is CSVEGRTGSYEQYF. In nucleotides, the CDR3 is TGCAGCGTTGAAGGCAGGACGGGCTCCTACGAGCAGTACTTC. The V gene is TRBV29-1, the J gene TRBJ2-7; no clear D gene. The length of the CDR3 is 14 residues. Trimming removed 1 base at V and 0 bases at J, with 10 bases between. Germline V lookup: CDR1 SQVTM, CDR2 ANQGSEA.

Only one count was recorded for this clonotype. This could be a read error, since a much larger clone is one nucleotide away. The chain couples TRBV5-6 to TRBJ2-3; 7 nucleotides match TRBD2. The CDR3 spans 17 residues. Trimming at V came to 0 bases and at J to 2 bases, leaving 9 bases not matched to a gene. The germline gives CDR1 SGHDT, CDR2 YYEEEE. Here the CDR3 DNA reads TGTGCCAGCAGCTTGGGGACTAGAGTCTTATACACAGATACGCAGTATTTT. Residues: CASSLGTRVLYTDTQYF.

This clonotype was recorded only once. The chain carries TRBV9 and TRBJ2-2, with D unclear. The germline CDR1 and CDR2 sequences are SGDLS and YYNGEE. With 3 bases removed from V and 1 base from J, the gap between germline ends came to 7 bases. The CDR3 extends over 14 amino acids. CDR3 in DNA: TGTGCCAGCAGCGCAGTCAAGAACACCGGGGAGCTGTTTTTT. Amino acids: CASSAVKNTGELFF.

The V gene is TRBV2, the J gene TRBJ1-2; 8 bases align to TRBD1. The junction had 20 bases not matched to a gene; V was cut back by 8 bases and J by 12 bases. Germline lookup yields CDR1 SNHLY and CDR2 FYNNEI. CDR3 size: 15 residues. The CDR3 here is CASLGTGPPVSGDTF. In nucleotides, the CDR3 is TGTGCCAGCTTGGGGACAGGCCCTCCTGTCTCCGGGGACACCTTC.

This clonotype was detected ten times or more. The chain joins TRBV12-3 or TRBV12-4 to TRBJ1-5; the D is unclear. The CDR3 is 19 residues long. With 2 bases removed from V and 3 bases from J, the gap between germline ends came to 23 bases. This CDR3 is CASSLSNSFVHEFNQPQHF. The CDR3 DNA follows: TGTGCCAGCAGTTTAAGCAACAGTTTCGTCCATGAATTCAATCAGCCCCAGCATTTT.

The V and J genes are TRBV19 and TRBJ2-2; no clear D. The CDR3 runs to 15 residues. Germline CDR1 is LNHDA and CDR2 is SQIVND (reference sequence). With 1 base removed from V and 1 base from J, the gap between germline ends came to 7 bases. The CDR3 DNA reads TGTGCCAGTAGTATAGTGGAGCAGAACACCGGGGAGCTGTTTTTT. Its translation is CASSIVEQNTGELFF.

This sequence joins TRBV4-1 and TRBJ1-1, with 7 bases fitting TRBD1. The CDR3 length is 15 residues. Germline CDR1 MGHRA, CDR2 YSYEKL. V lost 4 bases to trimming and J lost 6 bases; unmatched junction nucleotides: 11. The CDR3 reads CASSLSRTGYPEAFF. The CDR3 nucleotides read TGCGCCAGCAGCCTATCCCGGACAGGCTACCCTGAAGCTTTCTTT.

The sample holds a few counts of this clonotype. The chain links TRBV5-1 to TRBJ2-7, with a weak D call TRBD1 (6 bases). The V and J ends lost 4 bases and 0 bases respectively, with 11 bases between them. This CDR3 comprises 14 residues. The germline gives CDR1 SGHRS, CDR2 YFSETQ. The CDR3 bases are TGCGCCAGCAGCGAGATGACAGGCTCCTACGAGCAGTACTTC. The encoded protein is CASSEMTGSYEQYF.

As regards this clonotype: This may stem from a read error, because a much larger clone lies one nucleotide away. The V and J genes are TRBV6-4 and TRBJ1-5; a possible D gene is TRBD1 (6 bases). Looked up from germline, CDR1 is MRHNA and CDR2 is SNTAGT. This CDR3 has 12 amino acids. The CDR3 DNA reads as TGTACCAGCAGCGGACAGAGGCAGCCCCAGCATTTT. Translation gives CTSSGQRQPQHF.

This clonotype has a single count. This may be a read error, as it is one base from a much larger clone. This sequence joins TRBV5-1 and TRBJ2-1; the match to TRBD2 covers 7 bases. The CDR3 consists of 12 residues. Germline values: CDR1 SGHRS, CDR2 YFSETQ. The CDR3 reads CASSFLADEQIF. CDR3 bases: TGCGCCAGCAGCTTCCTAGCGGATGAGCAGATCTTC.

This clonotype occurred a few times. A read error is possible here, since a much larger clone lies one base away. The chain links TRBV28 to TRBJ1-1; no clear D. The germline V gene has CDR1 MDHEN and CDR2 SYDVKM. CDR3 length equals 15 residues. The CDR3 region is CASSFTLVKADEAYF. The CDR3 DNA reads TGTGCCAGCAGTTTTACCCTAGTCAAAGCTGACGAAGCTTACTTT.

A word on this clonotype: The CDR3 ends on some other residue instead of the conserved phenylalanine or tryptophan, so this is likely a read error. The V and J genes are TRBV4-1 and TRBJ1-4, with D hard to call. The length of the CDR3 is 19 residues. V gave up 1 base and J gave up 2 bases, with 20 bases separating them. In germline, CDR1 is MGHRA, CDR2 YSYEKL. CDR3 in amino acids: CASSQVSGVLGPTNEKLFS. The CDR3 DNA is TGCGCCAGCAGCCAAGTGTCGGGAGTGTTGGGCCCCACTAATGAAAAACTGTTTTCT.

This clonotype was seen at least ten times. The gene calls are TRBV5-5 and TRBJ1-5; no firm D call. In germline, CDR1 is SGHKS, CDR2 YYEKEE (reference sequence). This CDR3 contains 18 residues. Trimming left V 2 bases short and J 2 bases short, with 20 bases between. The CDR3 loop reads CASSFDGAAFGGNQPQHF. The CDR3 bases are TGTGCCAGCAGCTTCGACGGAGCAGCTTTCGGGGGCAATCAGCCCCAGCATTTT.

This clonotype occurred many times. J is TRBJ2-6 and V is TRBV27; possibly TRBD2 for D (6 bases). V dropped 5 bases and J dropped 0 bases, with 14 bases sitting between them. CDR1 is MNHEY and CDR2 is SMNVEV in the germline V gene (reference sequence). The CDR3 totals 17 residues. The CDR3 DNA reads as TGTGCCAGCAGTGCCGGGGGTCCAAACTCTGGGGCCAACGTCCTGACTTTC. Its protein is CASSAGGPNSGANVLTF.

This clonotype was detected only a few times. V usage is TRBV30 and J usage is TRBJ2-7, with no clear D. Germline V gene sequence: CDR1 GTSNPN, CDR2 SVGIG (reference sequence). This CDR3 region has 15 residues. V lost 0 bases, J lost 2 bases, and 14 bases lay in between. This CDR3 is CAWSVPRVGTYEQYF. CDR3 coding DNA: TGTGCCTGGAGTGTCCCCCGCGTAGGGACCTACGAGCAGTACTTC.

Notes on this clonotype: A much larger clone lies one base from this, so it may be a read error. This chain links TRBV6-2 or TRBV6-3 with TRBJ1-1; 10 positions agree with TRBD1. This CDR3 has 15 residues. Per the germline V gene, CDR1 is MNHEY and CDR2 is SVGEGT. The CDR3 spells CACSYDRGQATEAFF. The CDR3 DNA is TGTGCCTGCAGTTACGACAGGGGGCAGGCAACTGAAGCTTTCTTT.